This T cell receptor (beta chain) was sequenced for a study of blood T cells in healthy people across ages. The second PCR ran roughly 7 to 11 cycles with a sample-barcoded 5' primer and J-beta primers. One entry per CDR3 protein results from TCRdb running MiXCR on the 5' RACE reads. This table holds more than 650,000 distinct CDR3 sequences, 20% to 25% found once. Ranging in age from roughly 6 to 90, the donors were healthy Caucasian individuals from Russia. Overall study results and limits: Observed TCR beta diversity showed a strong correlation with the percentage of naive T cells as measured by flow cytometry.

With respect to this clonotype: The antigen remains unidentified.

Germline CDR1 reads DFQATT; CDR2 reads SNEGSKA (reference sequence). V lost 0 bases and J lost 0; bases outside the gene matches: 12. The CDR3 runs to 19 residues. The chain employs TRBV20-1 and TRBJ2-3; 10 positions match TRBD2. This clonotype was sampled from a man in his sixties or seventies in good health. Material for sequencing was blood. CDR3: CSARDFLAGGTSSTDTQYF. The CDR3 coding sequence is TGCAGTGCTAGAGATTTTTTAGCGGGGGGAACCTCTAGCACAGATACGCAGTATTTT.